This T cell receptor (beta chain) was found in a study of blood T cells in healthy people across ages. Each sample yielded at least 6 million isolated PBMCs. V was trimmed by 0 bases and J by 8 bases, leaving 6 bases between them. Germline assignment: CDR1 SGDLS and CDR2 YYNGEE. The length of the CDR3 is 13 residues. Combining a sample-barcoded 5' primer with a J-beta primer mix, a second PCR ran for 7 to 11 cycles. No fewer than 2.5 million CDR3-containing paired-end reads came from each sample. TCRdb re-analysed the 5' RACE reads in MiXCR, keeping a single row per CDR3 protein. The table includes just over 800,000 distinct CDR3 sequences, around 68% detected once.

The sequence derives from a man under 40 in good health. Sequenced sample: blood. The rearrangement joins TRBV9 to TRBJ1-6; no clear D. CDR3 nucleotides: TGTGCCAGCAGCGTAGTCGGAGATTCACCCCTCCACTTT. Its protein is CASSVVGDSPLHF.